Described below is a single T cell receptor beta chain sequence and its context. The antigen is unknown. This sample stems from a study of long-term antiretroviral therapy in people with HIV. In the study overall: The study's earliest collections predate the 2015 immediate-ART recommendation by about a decade.

The immunoSEQ assay was v3.0, run at survey level. TCRdb's copy holds only in-frame clones and misses some; the assay was immunoSEQ multiplex PCR. The sample includes approximately 17,000 clones, approximately 91% of them seen just once. From germline, CDR1 is SGHKS and CDR2 YYEKEE (reference sequence). The V gene lost 0 bases and the J gene lost 4 bases, with 10 bases spanning the gap. The length of the CDR3 is 15 residues. Study-wide points: Those clones which expanded before ART made up the dominant part of the repertoire at all time points.

The J gene is TRBJ2-2, the V gene TRBV5-5, with D uncertain. The clonotype originates from a woman aged 40 to 50 with HIV. Sequences were derived from unsorted PBMCs, sampled 0.6 years after starting antiretroviral therapy. As DNA, the CDR3 is TGTGCCAGCAGCTTGGATGCCGTAGCCACCGGGGAGCTGTTTTTT. Amino acid sequence: CASSLDAVATGELFF.